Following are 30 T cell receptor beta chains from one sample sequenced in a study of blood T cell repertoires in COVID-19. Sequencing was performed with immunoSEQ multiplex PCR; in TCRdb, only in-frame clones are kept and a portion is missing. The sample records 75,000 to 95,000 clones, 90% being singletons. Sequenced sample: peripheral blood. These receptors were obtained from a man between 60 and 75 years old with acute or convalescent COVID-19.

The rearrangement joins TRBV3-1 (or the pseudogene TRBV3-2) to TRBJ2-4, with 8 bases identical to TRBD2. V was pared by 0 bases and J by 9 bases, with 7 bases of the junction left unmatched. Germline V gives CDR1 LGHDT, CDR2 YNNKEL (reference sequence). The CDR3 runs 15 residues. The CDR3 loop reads CASSQDAAGGAIQYF. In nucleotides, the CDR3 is TGTGCCAGCAGCCAAGACGCCGCGGGAGGAGCCATTCAGTACTTC.

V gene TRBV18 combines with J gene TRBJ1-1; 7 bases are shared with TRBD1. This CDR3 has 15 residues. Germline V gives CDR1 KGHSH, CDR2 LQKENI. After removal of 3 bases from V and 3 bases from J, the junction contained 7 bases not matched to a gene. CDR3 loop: CASSPMRGLDTEAFF. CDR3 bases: TGTGCCAGCTCACCTATGAGGGGGCTTGACACTGAAGCTTTCTTT. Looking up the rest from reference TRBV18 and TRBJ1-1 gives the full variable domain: NAGVMQNPRHLVRRRGQEARLRCSPMKGHSHVYWYRQLPEEGLKFMVYLQKENIIDESGMPKERFSAEFPKEGPSILRIQQVVRGDSAAYFCASSPMRGLDTEAFFGQGTRLTVV.

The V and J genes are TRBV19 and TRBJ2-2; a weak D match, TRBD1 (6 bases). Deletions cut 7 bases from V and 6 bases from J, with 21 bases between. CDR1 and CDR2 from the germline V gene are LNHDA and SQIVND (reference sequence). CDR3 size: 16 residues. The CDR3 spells CASKTGSLVLAGELFF. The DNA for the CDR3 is TGTGCCAGTAAAACAGGGTCCTTGGTTTTGGCCGGGGAGCTGTTTTTT.

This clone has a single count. CDR3 region: CSASGGYNEQFF. CDR3 coding DNA: TGCAGTGCTAGTGGCGGTTACAATGAGCAGTTCTTC. The chain has TRBV20-1 and TRBJ2-1; D gene ambiguous. CDR1 DFQATT and CDR2 SNEGSKA come from the germline V gene (reference sequence). The ends were cut back, 3 bases at V and 4 bases at J, with 7 bases in the middle. This CDR3 comprises 12 residues.

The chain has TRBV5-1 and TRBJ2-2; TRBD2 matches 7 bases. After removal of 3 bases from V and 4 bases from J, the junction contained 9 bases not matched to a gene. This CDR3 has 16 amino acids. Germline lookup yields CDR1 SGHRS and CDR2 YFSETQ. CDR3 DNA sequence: TGCGCCAGCAGCTCAACCGCTAGCGGTGCCACCGGGGAGCTGTTTTTT. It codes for CASSSTASGATGELFF.

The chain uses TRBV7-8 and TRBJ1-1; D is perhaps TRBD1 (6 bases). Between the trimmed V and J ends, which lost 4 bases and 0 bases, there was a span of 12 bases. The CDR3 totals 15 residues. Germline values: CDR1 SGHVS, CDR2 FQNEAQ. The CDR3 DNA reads TGTGCCAGCAGCTCGGGGACAATAATGAACACTGAAGCTTTCTTT. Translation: CASSSGTIMNTEAFF.

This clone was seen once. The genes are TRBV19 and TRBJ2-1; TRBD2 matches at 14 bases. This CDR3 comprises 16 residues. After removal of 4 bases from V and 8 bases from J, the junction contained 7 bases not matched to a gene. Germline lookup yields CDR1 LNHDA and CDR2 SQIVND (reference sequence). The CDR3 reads CASSKGTSGRVYEQFF. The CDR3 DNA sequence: TGTGCCAGTAGTAAGGGGACTAGCGGGAGAGTCTATGAGCAGTTCTTC.

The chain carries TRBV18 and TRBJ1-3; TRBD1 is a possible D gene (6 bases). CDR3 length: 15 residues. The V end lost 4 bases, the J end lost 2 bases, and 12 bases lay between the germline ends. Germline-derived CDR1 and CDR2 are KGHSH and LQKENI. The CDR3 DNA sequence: TGTGCCAGCTCACGGGTGAAGGGGGCTGGAAACACCATATATTTT. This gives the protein CASSRVKGAGNTIYF.

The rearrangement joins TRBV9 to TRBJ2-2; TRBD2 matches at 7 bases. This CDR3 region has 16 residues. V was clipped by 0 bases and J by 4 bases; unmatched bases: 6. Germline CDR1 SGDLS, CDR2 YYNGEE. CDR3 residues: CASSVGGRGSTGELFF. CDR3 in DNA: TGTGCCAGCAGCGTAGGCGGGAGAGGGAGCACCGGGGAGCTGTTTTTT.

The CDR3 coding sequence is TGCAGCGTTGGACAGGGGAATACTGAAGCTTTCTTT. This gives the protein CSVGQGNTEAFF. The chain carries TRBV29-1 and TRBJ1-1; 8 bases are a match to TRBD1. V dropped 4 bases and J dropped 5; count of bases not matched to a gene: 3. The V gene's germline CDR1 is SQVTM and CDR2 ANQGSEA. This CDR3 is 12 amino acids long.

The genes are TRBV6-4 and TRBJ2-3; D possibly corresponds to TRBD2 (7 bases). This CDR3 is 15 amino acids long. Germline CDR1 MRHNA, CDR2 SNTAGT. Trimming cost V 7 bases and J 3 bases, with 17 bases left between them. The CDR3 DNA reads TGTGCCAGCAACTGTGAGGGAGGGGGAACAGATACGCAGTATTTT. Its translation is CASNCEGGGTDTQYF.

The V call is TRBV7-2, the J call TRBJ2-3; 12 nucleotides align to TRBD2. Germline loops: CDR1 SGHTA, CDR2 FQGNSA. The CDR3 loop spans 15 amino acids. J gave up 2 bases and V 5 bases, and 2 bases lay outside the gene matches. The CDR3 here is CASSRTSGTTDTQYF. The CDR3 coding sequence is TGTGCCAGCAGCCGGACTAGCGGGACCACAGATACGCAGTATTTT.

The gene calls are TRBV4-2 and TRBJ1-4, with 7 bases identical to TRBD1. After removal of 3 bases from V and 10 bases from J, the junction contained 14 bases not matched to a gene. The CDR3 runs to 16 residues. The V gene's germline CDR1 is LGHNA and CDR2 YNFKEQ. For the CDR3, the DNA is TGTGCCAGCAGCCAGCCCGACCGGGACAGCCGTGGAAAACTGTTTTTT. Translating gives CASSQPDRDSRGKLFF.

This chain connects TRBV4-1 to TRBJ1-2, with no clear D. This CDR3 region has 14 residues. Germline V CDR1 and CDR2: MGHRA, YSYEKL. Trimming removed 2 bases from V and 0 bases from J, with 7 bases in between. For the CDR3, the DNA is TGCGCCAGCAGCCAATTTCCGGCTAACTATGGCTACACCTTC. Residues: CASSQFPANYGYTF.

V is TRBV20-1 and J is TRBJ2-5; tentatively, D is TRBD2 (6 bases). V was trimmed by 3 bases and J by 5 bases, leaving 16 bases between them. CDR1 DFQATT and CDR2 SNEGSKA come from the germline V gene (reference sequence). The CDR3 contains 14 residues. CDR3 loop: CSASITGVPETQYF. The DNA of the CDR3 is TGCAGTGCTAGTATAACGGGAGTGCCGGAGACCCAGTACTTC.

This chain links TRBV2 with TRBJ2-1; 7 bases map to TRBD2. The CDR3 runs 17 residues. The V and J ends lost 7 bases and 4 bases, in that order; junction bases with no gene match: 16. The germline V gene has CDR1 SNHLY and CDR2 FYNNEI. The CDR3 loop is CASTKRRERVEYNEQFF. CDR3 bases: TGTGCCAGCACCAAAAGGCGGGAGCGGGTCGAGTACAATGAGCAGTTCTTC.

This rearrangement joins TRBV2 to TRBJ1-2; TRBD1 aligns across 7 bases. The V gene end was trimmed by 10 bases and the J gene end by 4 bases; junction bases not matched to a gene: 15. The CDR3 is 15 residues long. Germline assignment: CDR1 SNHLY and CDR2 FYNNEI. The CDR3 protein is CATRDRLSAGYGYTF. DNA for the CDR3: TGTGCCACCCGGGACAGACTATCGGCCGGCTATGGCTACACCTTC.

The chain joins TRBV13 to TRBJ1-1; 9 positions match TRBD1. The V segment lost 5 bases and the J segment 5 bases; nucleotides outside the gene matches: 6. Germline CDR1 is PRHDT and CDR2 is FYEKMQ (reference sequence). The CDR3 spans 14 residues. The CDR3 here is CASSPGTGITEAFF. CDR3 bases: TGTGCCAGCAGCCCCGGGACAGGGATAACTGAAGCTTTCTTT.

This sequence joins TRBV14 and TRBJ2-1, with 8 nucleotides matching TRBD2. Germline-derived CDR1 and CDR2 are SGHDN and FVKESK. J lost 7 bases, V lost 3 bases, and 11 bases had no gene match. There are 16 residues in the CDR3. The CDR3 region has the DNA TGTGCCAGCAGCCATCTAGCGGGCGAAGACTTTAATGAGCAGTTCTTC. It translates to CASSHLAGEDFNEQFF. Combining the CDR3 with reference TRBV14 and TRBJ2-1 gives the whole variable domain EAGVTQFPSHSVIEKGQTVTLRCDPISGHDNLYWYRRVMGKEIKFLLHFVKESKQDESGMPNNRFLAERTGGTYSTLKVQPAELEDSGVYFCASSHLAGEDFNEQFFGPGTRLTVL.

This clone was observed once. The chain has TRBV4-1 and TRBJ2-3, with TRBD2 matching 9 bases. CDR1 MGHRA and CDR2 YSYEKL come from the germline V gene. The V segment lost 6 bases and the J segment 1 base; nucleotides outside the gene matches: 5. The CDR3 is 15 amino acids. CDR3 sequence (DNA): TGCGCCAGCAGGCGGACTAGCGTGGGCACAGATACGCAGTATTTT. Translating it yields CASRRTSVGTDTQYF.

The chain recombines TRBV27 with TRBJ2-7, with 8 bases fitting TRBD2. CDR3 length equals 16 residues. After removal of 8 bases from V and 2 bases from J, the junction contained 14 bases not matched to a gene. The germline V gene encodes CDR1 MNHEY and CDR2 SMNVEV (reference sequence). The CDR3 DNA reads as TGTGCCAGCCGATTGGGGCCGGCGGGAGGTCCCTACGAGCAGTACTTC. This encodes CASRLGPAGGPYEQYF.

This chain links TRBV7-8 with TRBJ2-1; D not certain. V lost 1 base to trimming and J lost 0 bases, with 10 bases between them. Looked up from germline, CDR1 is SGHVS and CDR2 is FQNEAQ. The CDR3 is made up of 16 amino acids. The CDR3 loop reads CASSLGSYSSYNEQFF. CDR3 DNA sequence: TGTGCCAGCAGCTTAGGAAGTTATAGCTCCTACAATGAGCAGTTCTTC.

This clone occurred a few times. The CDR3: CSVEDLDRAGYGYTF. As DNA, the CDR3 is TGCAGCGTTGAAGATCTTGACAGGGCGGGATATGGCTACACCTTC. The chain has TRBV29-1 and TRBJ1-2; 7 bases map to TRBD1. There are 15 residues in the CDR3. Germline loops: CDR1 SQVTM, CDR2 ANQGSEA. V trimming: 0 bases; J trimming: 5 bases; junction bases outside the gene matches: 9.

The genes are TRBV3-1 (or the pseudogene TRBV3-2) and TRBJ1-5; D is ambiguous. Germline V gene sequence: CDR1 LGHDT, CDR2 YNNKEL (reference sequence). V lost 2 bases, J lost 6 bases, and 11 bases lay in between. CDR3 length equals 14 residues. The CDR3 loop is CASSQSYGSQPQHF. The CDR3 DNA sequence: TGTGCCAGCAGCCAATCTTACGGGAGTCAGCCCCAGCATTTT.

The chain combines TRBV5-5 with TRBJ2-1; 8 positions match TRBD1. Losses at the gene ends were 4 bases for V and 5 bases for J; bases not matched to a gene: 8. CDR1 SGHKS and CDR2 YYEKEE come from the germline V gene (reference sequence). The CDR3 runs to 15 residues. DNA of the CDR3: TGTGCCAGCAGCGCCCCACCGGGACAGGACAATGAGCAGTTCTTC. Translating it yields CASSAPPGQDNEQFF.

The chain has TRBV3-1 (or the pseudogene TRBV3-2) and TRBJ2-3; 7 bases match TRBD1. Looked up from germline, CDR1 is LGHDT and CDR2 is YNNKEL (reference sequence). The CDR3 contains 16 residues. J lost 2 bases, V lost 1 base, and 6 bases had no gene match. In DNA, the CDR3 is TGTGCCAGCAGCCAAGGGCGAGGGACAGACACAGATACGCAGTATTTT. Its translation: CASSQGRGTDTDTQYF.

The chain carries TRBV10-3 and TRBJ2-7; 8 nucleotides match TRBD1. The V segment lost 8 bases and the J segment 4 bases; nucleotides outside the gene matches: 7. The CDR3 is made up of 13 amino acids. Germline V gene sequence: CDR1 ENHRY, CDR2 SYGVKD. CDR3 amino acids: CAIPETGVYEQYF. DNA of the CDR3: TGTGCCATCCCGGAGACAGGGGTTTACGAGCAGTACTTC.

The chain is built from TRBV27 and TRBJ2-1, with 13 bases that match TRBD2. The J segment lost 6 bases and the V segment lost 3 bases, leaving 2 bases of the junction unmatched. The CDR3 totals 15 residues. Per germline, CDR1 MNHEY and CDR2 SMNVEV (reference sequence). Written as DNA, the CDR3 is TGTGCCAGCAGTTTGGGGACTAGCGGGGTCAATGAGCAGTTCTTC. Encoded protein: CASSLGTSGVNEQFF.

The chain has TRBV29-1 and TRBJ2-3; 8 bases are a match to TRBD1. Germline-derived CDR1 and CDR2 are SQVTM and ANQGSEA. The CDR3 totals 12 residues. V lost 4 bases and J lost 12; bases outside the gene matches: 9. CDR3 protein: CSVGLETGVQYF. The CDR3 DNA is TGCAGCGTTGGGTTGGAGACAGGGGTACAGTATTTT.

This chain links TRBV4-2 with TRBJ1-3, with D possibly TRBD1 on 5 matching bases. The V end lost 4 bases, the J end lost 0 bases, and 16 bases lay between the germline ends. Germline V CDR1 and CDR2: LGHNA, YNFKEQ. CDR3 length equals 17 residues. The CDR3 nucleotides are TGTGCCAGCAGCCGTTCACCGACACAGGACTCTGGAAACACCATATATTTT. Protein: CASSRSPTQDSGNTIYF.